This paragraph covers one T cell receptor (beta chain) sequence. In this sample, this clone turned up a few times. The target of this receptor is not known. Base qualities are not recorded, but no much larger clone differs from it by a single base. The time point label for this specimen denotes: baseline before first vaccination. Vaccinee samples were obtained from the UK trials COV001 and COV002, which included a single-blind randomized controlled phase 2/3 trial of AZD1222 (ChAdOx1 nCoV-19) in healthy adults. For TCRbeta chain sequencing, PBMC samples from trial participants were taken at day 0 and at day 28 after the second dose. This sample is drawn from a study of T cell responses to AZD1222 COVID-19 vaccine (dated by TCRdb to the early 2020s). With respect to the entire study: AZD1222 recipients given second doses at about 4 weeks or at about 12 weeks were pooled, since spike-specific TCR depth and breadth were not found to differ between the two schedules. A total of 240 or so trial participants underwent TCR sequencing, of whom under 220 had received two doses of AZD1222 and around 25 had received two doses of the MenACWY control vaccine. Trial participants were enrolled by age into 18-55, 56-69 and 70-plus year subgroups, with around 150, 28 and 57 TCR-sequenced participants respectively.

Study-wide findings and limitations: Only five to seven AZD1222 recipients were SARS-CoV-2 seropositive at baseline, limiting conclusions about previously exposed vaccinees. Participants were mostly white British, with more females than males. The authors suggested clonal diversity may have been underestimated. Because no samples from the day 14 peak response were available, repertoires could be characterized only after the peak T cell response. In the small 56-69-year group, the increase in depth fell short of significance, most likely because of low power. CD4 TCRs associated with the vaccine covered the entire spike protein, and the dominant responses were in regions 160-218 and 743-854. Nearly half of unique spike-specific TCRs reportedly recognized epitopes outside regions mutated in the B.1.351 and B.1.1.7 variants. A significant rise in spike-specific TCR breadth and depth was observed after two AZD1222 doses relative to day 0 and relative to MenACWY recipients.

The CDR1 and CDR2 encoded by the germline V gene (reference sequence) are LGHDT and YNNKEL. V ends up 4 bases short and J 5 bases short, with an unmatched junction base count of 11. The CDR3 has 16 amino acids, counting the end cysteine and phenylalanine. Here the CDR3 DNA is all that survives: 48 bases in frame from base 1. The CDR3 regions of human TCRbeta chains were analyzed by immunosequencing. Processing in the source paper ran as follows. Repertoire TCRs were checked for matches against a reference library of SARS-CoV-2-specific TCRs that had been generated using the MIRA antigen-specificity platform. Breadth was defined as the fraction of unique TCRs that were SARS-CoV-2-associated, and depth was defined as the fraction of total T cells that were SARS-CoV-2-associated. Using the MIRA data, each spike-specific TCR was assigned both to the spike region to which the TCR was reactive and to a CD4 or CD8 class. Log10-transformed breadth and depth values were compared by one-way ANOVA with Sidak's multiple comparisons tests. The immuneACCESS repertoire file appears here via TCRdb, limited to in-frame rearrangements. These files lack a portion of the clones; in checked studies, under half of the deficit traces to unresolved V genes, and the cause of the others is not known. V, J and clone size reflect that table, while D and trimming were determined from the DNA. Here the sample has about 260,000 clones; more than 85% occur a single time. The ten largest clonotypes hold around 0.6% of the sample.

The chain was built from TRBV3-1 (or the pseudogene TRBV3-2) and TRBJ2-7; TRBD2 fits 10 bases in the junction. This receptor was obtained from an adult in good health. The sequences come from peripheral blood, collected on day 0 of AZD1222 vaccination. The DNA sequence follows: TGTGCCAGCAGCCCCCCCTGGGACCTAGCGGGGGACGAGCAGTACTTC. Translation gives CASSPPWDLAGDEQYF.